This T cell receptor beta chain was identified during a study of cytomegalovirus exposure and HLA in healthy donors. Study conclusions and caveats: Overall, approximately 150 TCR beta chains were annotated as cytomegalovirus-associated. Clusters of TCRs from the first cohort tended to co-occur in the roughly 120 validation repertoires (as a later analysis found).

As for this clone: Antigen specificity is unknown.

The CDR3 runs to 17 residues. J gave up 0 bases and V 3 bases, and 1 base lay outside the gene matches. The V gene's germline CDR1 is KGHSH and CDR2 LQKENI. Repertoires were generated with immunoSEQ multiplex PCR, while TCRdb's copy carries only in-frame clones and drops some. The table records some 170,000 clones, about 85% of them present only once. This chain uses TRBV18 with TRBJ2-3; 15 bases line up with TRBD2. The receptor comes from a man younger than 40 in good health and CMV-seropositive. The sample was PBMCs. In DNA, the CDR3 is TGTGCCAGCTCACCCGGACTAGCGGGGGGGAGCACAGATACGCAGTATTTT. This sequence encodes CASSPGLAGGSTDTQYF. The variable domain in full, with the rest retrieved from reference TRBV18 and TRBJ2-3, is NAGVMQNPRHLVRRRGQEARLRCSPMKGHSHVYWYRQLPEEGLKFMVYLQKENIIDESGMPKERFSAEFPKEGPSILRIQQVVRGDSAAYFCASSPGLAGGSTDTQYFGPGTRLTVL.